This T cell receptor (beta chain) was obtained from a study of response to subunit inactivated influenza vaccine. Notes on the study in general: It was suggested by the authors that few new T cells are recruited by each seasonal influenza vaccination.

Using its own MiXCR run on the RT-PCR reads, TCRdb lists one record per CDR3 protein. This table has 500,000 to 600,000 distinct CDR3 sequences, roughly 13% appearing once. The table lists this clonotype with a few counts. Its antigen is not identified. The clonotype originates from a man over 45 who received an inactivated influenza vaccine. Sample: PBMCs from blood, taken 35 to 45 days after vaccination.

CDR3 DNA sequence: TGTGCCATCAGGGGGCAGGGCGGATCGGATACGCAGTATTTT. Protein product: CAIRGQGGSDTQYF. This chain links TRBV10-3 with TRBJ2-3; a weak D match, TRBD1 (5 bases). Trimming shortened V by 6 bases and J by 6 bases, and 16 bases separated the two germline ends. CDR1 and CDR2 from the germline V gene are ENHRY and SYGVKD. The CDR3 runs 14 residues.